This section outlines one TCR beta chain sequence together with its context. Trimming took off 4 bases at V and 6 bases at J, with 7 bases between the two ends. This CDR3 spans 11 amino acids. Germline CDR1 and CDR2: WSHSY and SAAADI. The data derive from a study of OX40 agonist ivuxolimab in advanced cancers. Study-level background: Patients received the agonistic anti-OX40 (CD134) antibody ivuxolimab. Participants, 80% to 90% male, averaged roughly 59 years of age, ranging from 23 to 79.

Baseline, cycle 4 day 1, and cycle 7 day 1 were the blood sampling points. Sequenced by immunoSEQ multiplex PCR; TCRdb stores in-frame clones only, minus some. The profile covers fewer than 55,000 clones, with approximately 87% appearing a single time and less than 2% taken by the ten largest. The chain recombines TRBV10-2 with TRBJ2-7; no clear D. The specimen was CD4+ or CD8+ T cells sorted from blood, collected in a trial of the OX40 agonist ivuxolimab. The sequence came from an adult with an advanced solid tumor such as melanoma, head and neck, liver or kidney cancer. In DNA, the CDR3 is TGCGCCAGCAGTGCCTTGGGCGAGCAGTACTTC. Amino acid sequence: CASSALGEQYF.